Shown below are 17 T cell receptor beta chains from a single sample sequenced in a study of technical replicates of blood from four donors. Libraries were prepared by immunoSEQ multiplex PCR; TCRdb keeps only in-frame clonotypes and omits some of them. The sample yields some 79,000 clones, approximately 92% seen once. The sample taken for sequencing was T cells isolated from PBMCs. The receptors originated from a human donor in good health. Some clones in this sample may be carry-over from other donors' samples.

This chain links TRBV7-3 with TRBJ2-2, with D perhaps TRBD1 (6 bases). The CDR3 loop spans 15 amino acids. Trimming removed 5 bases from V and 5 bases from J, with 15 bases in between. Germline loops: CDR1 SGHTA, CDR2 FQGTGA. The CDR3 here is CASSERSGVTGELFF. As DNA, the CDR3 is TGTGCCAGCAGCGAGAGATCAGGGGTTACCGGGGAGCTGTTTTTT.

The chain uses TRBV5-8 and TRBJ1-5, with D uncertain. Germline values: CDR1 SGHTS, CDR2 YDEGEE. The ends were cut back, 2 bases at V and 1 base at J, with 4 bases in the middle. This CDR3 contains 13 residues. This CDR3 reads CASSFRSNQPQHF. The CDR3 DNA follows: TGTGCCAGCAGCTTCCGGAGCAATCAGCCCCAGCATTTT.

This chain uses TRBV7-3 with TRBJ1-1; TRBD1 matches 9 bases. The V segment lost 5 bases and the J segment 3 bases; nucleotides outside the gene matches: 4. CDR1 and CDR2 from the germline V gene are SGHTA and FQGTGA. The CDR3 length is 14 residues. The DNA for the CDR3 is TGTGCCAGCAGCCCCACAGGGGGCTACACTGAAGCTTTCTTT. Translation gives CASSPTGGYTEAFF.

The chain uses TRBV27 and TRBJ1-3; no firm D call. This CDR3 has 16 amino acids. V gave up 2 bases and J gave up 1 base, with 12 bases separating them. CDR1 and CDR2 (germline): MNHEY, SMNVEV (reference sequence). CDR3 nucleotide sequence: TGTGCCAGCAGTTTAGCAGGCGCGGGATCTGGAAACACCATATATTTT. Residues: CASSLAGAGSGNTIYF.

V usage is TRBV4-1 and J usage is TRBJ2-3, with TRBD2 as a possible D gene (6 bases). The CDR3 sequence is 16 residues long. CDR1 is MGHRA, CDR2 YSYEKL, per germline. Between the trimmed V and J ends, which lost 1 base and 2 bases, there was a span of 13 bases. The CDR3 protein is CASSQGRRGATDTQYF. The CDR3 DNA reads TGCGCCAGCAGCCAAGGCCGTCGCGGGGCCACAGATACGCAGTATTTT.

This clone appeared once. The V gene is TRBV21-1, the J gene TRBJ2-2; the listed D gene, TRBD1, was not tested against the DNA. TRBV21-1 is listed as a pseudogene. This CDR3 has 18 amino acids. CDR3 in amino acids: CASSKASEGRGEHRGAVF. As DNA, the CDR3 is TGTGCCAGCAGCAAAGCGTCTGAAGGCAGGGGCGAACACCGGGGAGCTGTTTTT.

This clone was seen a handful of times. The chain's CDR3 is CASSSSRAYEQYF. The CDR3 DNA follows: TGTGCCAGCAGTTCAAGCCGGGCCTACGAGCAGTACTTC. J is TRBJ2-7 and V is TRBV7-2; D remains unclear. Germline V gives CDR1 SGHTA, CDR2 FQGNSA. There are 13 residues in the CDR3. Deletions cut 6 bases from V and 2 bases from J, with 11 bases between.

The gene calls are TRBV4-3 and TRBJ2-1; 9 nucleotides line up with TRBD2. Germline CDR1 and CDR2: LGHNA and YSLEER. The CDR3 has 16 amino acids. With 1 base clipped from V and 7 bases from J, the junction kept 8 bases outside the gene matches. CDR3 sequence reads: CASSQVNWREGNEQFF. The DNA for the CDR3 is TGCGCCAGCAGCCAAGTTAATTGGCGGGAGGGTAATGAGCAGTTCTTC.

The CDR3 bases are TGCGCCAGCAGTTCCCTCTGGCGGACCTACGAGCAGTACTTC. Translated, it gives CASSSLWRTYEQYF. V gene TRBV5-1 combines with J gene TRBJ2-7; no definite D call. CDR1 is SGHRS and CDR2 is YFSETQ in the germline V gene. Trimming cost V 5 bases and J 2 bases, with 14 bases left between them. This CDR3 region has 14 residues. Drawing the rest from reference TRBV5-1 and TRBJ2-7, the complete variable domain is KAGVTQTPRYLIKTRGQQVTLSCSPISGHRSVSWYQQTPGQGLQFLFEYFSETQRNKGNFPGRFSGRQFSNSRSEMNVSTLELGDSALYLCASSSLWRTYEQYFGPGTRLTVT.

This clone appeared once. V is TRBV2 and J is TRBJ2-1; TRBD2 matches at 8 bases. The CDR3 loop spans 16 amino acids. The V gene's germline CDR1 is SNHLY and CDR2 FYNNEI. V shed 5 bases, J shed 6 bases, and the junction held 12 bases outside the gene matches. CDR3 DNA sequence: TGTGCCAGCAGTTCCGCCGGGACTAGAGCCGTCAATGAGCAGTTCTTC. This translates into CASSSAGTRAVNEQFF.

This sequence joins TRBV10-3 and TRBJ2-5, with 10 nucleotides matching TRBD2. The CDR3 is 21 amino acids. Germline V gives CDR1 ENHRY, CDR2 SYGVKD. V dropped 0 bases and J dropped 4; count of bases not matched to a gene: 20. DNA for the CDR3: TGTGCCATCAGTGAGTCACCCTCAGTAGCGGGAGGCCCAATAGGTGGAGAGACCCAGTACTTC. Protein: CAISESPSVAGGPIGGETQYF.

This chain links TRBV19 with TRBJ2-3, with D tentatively TRBD1 (6 bases). The V gene's germline CDR1 is LNHDA and CDR2 SQIVND (reference sequence). V shed 5 bases and J shed 1 base, with 10 bases lying between them. The CDR3 extends over 14 amino acids. The CDR3 is CASSVEGGTDTQYF. The DNA for the CDR3 is TGTGCCAGTAGTGTCGAGGGGGGCACAGATACGCAGTATTTT.

CDR3 sequence reads: CASSQGSLAGGGDTQYF. CDR3 nucleotides: TGCGCCAGCAGCCAAGGGTCGCTAGCGGGAGGGGGAGATACGCAGTATTTT. The gene calls are TRBV4-3 and TRBJ2-3; TRBD2 matches 12 bases. CDR3 length: 17 amino acids. With 1 base clipped from V and 5 bases from J, the junction kept 7 bases outside the gene matches. The germline V gene has CDR1 LGHNA and CDR2 YSLEER.

This clone was picked up a small number of times. V gene TRBV7-9 combines with J gene TRBJ1-3; D is undetermined. Per germline, CDR1 SEHNR and CDR2 FQNEAQ (reference sequence). The V and J ends lost 1 base and 0 bases respectively, with 7 bases between them. This CDR3 has 15 amino acids. The CDR3 sequence: CASSLEWHSGNTIYF. In nucleotides, the CDR3 is TGTGCCAGCAGCTTAGAGTGGCACTCTGGAAACACCATATATTTT.

The genes are TRBV30 and TRBJ2-7; 7 positions agree with TRBD2. From germline, CDR1 is GTSNPN and CDR2 SVGIG (reference sequence). V gave up 8 bases and J gave up 7 bases; unmatched junction bases: 11. CDR3 length: 12 amino acids. CDR3 sequence reads: CAPWSSGEEQYF. The DNA for the CDR3 is TGTGCCCCCTGGTCTAGCGGAGAAGAGCAGTACTTC.

J is TRBJ2-7 and V is TRBV28; TRBD2 matches 8 bases. Germline V gene sequence: CDR1 MDHEN, CDR2 SYDVKM. V was clipped by 6 bases and J by 7 bases; unmatched bases: 8. The length of the CDR3 is 13 residues. In DNA form, the CDR3 reads TGTGCCAGCAGAAGGACTAGCCGTCAAGAGCAGTACTTC. It codes for CASRRTSRQEQYF.

The DNA for the CDR3 is TGCGCCAGCAGCCTAGCGGTTAGCTCCTACGAGCAGTACTTC. It is translated as CASSLAVSSYEQYF. The chain combines TRBV4-1 with TRBJ2-7, with D perhaps TRBD2 (6 bases). The V and J ends lost 4 bases and 0 bases respectively, with 10 bases between them. Germline CDR1 reads MGHRA; CDR2 reads YSYEKL. CDR3 size: 14 residues.